The 18 T cell receptor beta chains presented below share a single source sample, sequenced in a study of shared clonotypes between healthy human individuals. The assay was immunoSEQ multiplex PCR, and TCRdb's table has in-frame clones only and misses some. The table records 1,400,000 or so clones, approximately 98.5% of them present only once. Source material: naive CD4+ T cells sorted from blood. Documented subset: CD45RA+ positively selected. The receptor source for this set is a young man in good health.

The genes are TRBV5-4 and TRBJ2-5; the D gene is possibly TRBD1 (5 bases). The length of the CDR3 is 13 residues. V shed 5 bases and J shed 3 bases, with 11 bases lying between them. Germline CDR1 and CDR2: SGHNT and YYREEE (reference sequence). CDR3 sequence reads: CASRPRQKETQYF. Written as DNA, the CDR3 is TGTGCCAGCAGACCTAGACAGAAAGAGACCCAGTACTTC.

CDR3 amino acids: CVRSSRTGTDGNEQFF. DNA of the CDR3: TGTGTCAGAAGCTCACGGACCGGGACGGACGGGAATGAGCAGTTCTTC. The J gene is TRBJ2-1, the V gene TRBV7-5. TRBV7-5 is a pseudogene locus. The CDR3 is 16 residues long.

This clone appeared a single time. The chain couples TRBV15 to TRBJ2-7, with 12 bases matching TRBD2. Per the germline V gene, CDR1 is LNHNV and CDR2 is YYDKDF (reference sequence). The J segment lost 3 bases and the V segment lost 4 bases, leaving 4 bases of the junction unmatched. The CDR3 extends over 15 amino acids. CDR3 protein: CATSKRLAGDYEQYF. CDR3 in DNA: TGTGCCACCAGCAAAAGACTAGCGGGAGACTACGAGCAGTACTTC.

This chain joins TRBV7-2 and TRBJ2-4, with D perhaps TRBD2 (5 bases). This CDR3 spans 14 amino acids. The V gene's germline CDR1 is SGHTA and CDR2 FQGNSA. The ends were cut back, 1 base at V and 7 bases at J, with 11 bases in the middle. CDR3 in DNA: TGTGCCAGCAGCTTAGTAAGGGAGAGCAACATTCAGTACTTC. Encoded protein: CASSLVRESNIQYF.

The gene calls are TRBV5-1 and TRBJ2-1; the match to TRBD2 covers 8 bases. Germline V gene data show CDR1 as SGHRS and CDR2 as YFSETQ. CDR3 length: 16 residues. J was trimmed by 5 bases and V by 0 bases; bases with no gene match: 7. The CDR3 is CASSLAQLAVNNEQFF. The CDR3 bases are TGCGCCAGCAGCTTGGCCCAACTAGCGGTTAACAATGAGCAGTTCTTC.

The chain recombines TRBV18 with TRBJ1-5; 9 bases agree with TRBD1. V lost 4 bases and J lost 7; bases outside the gene matches: 8. This CDR3 spans 15 amino acids. Germline CDR1 and CDR2: KGHSH and LQKENI. As DNA, the CDR3 is TGTGCCAGCTCACTGGGACAGGGTTCGGGGCAGCCCCAGCATTTT. It encodes CASSLGQGSGQPQHF.

The rearrangement uses TRBV9 and TRBJ2-3; D is perhaps TRBD1 or TRBD2 (7 bases each). The CDR3 is 15 residues long. Trimming stripped 3 bases from V and 6 bases from J, with 17 bases between. The V gene's germline CDR1 is SGDLS and CDR2 YYNGEE. CDR3 coding DNA: TGTGCCAGCAGCGGAGACAGGGAGGGGACCGATACGCAGTATTTT. This encodes CASSGDREGTDTQYF.

The chain joins TRBV6-1 to TRBJ2-7; D might be TRBD1 (6 bases). The CDR3 is 16 amino acids. The ends were cut back, 4 bases at V and 7 bases at J, with 23 bases in the middle. CDR1 MNHNS and CDR2 SASEGT come from the germline V gene. The CDR3 region has the DNA TGTGCCAGCAGTGCGACACGACAGGCCTTCCCTTTAGAGCAGTACTTC. It is translated as CASSATRQAFPLEQYF.

V gene TRBV4-1 combines with J gene TRBJ1-4; D remains ambiguous. The CDR3 is made up of 16 amino acids. Germline V CDR1 and CDR2: MGHRA, YSYEKL. The V and J ends lost 0 bases and 3 bases respectively, with 11 bases between them. CDR3 sequence (DNA): TGCGCCAGCAGCCAAGATCCGTTAGGGTCTAATGAAAAACTGTTTTTT. Residues: CASSQDPLGSNEKLFF.

The chain is built from TRBV28 and TRBJ2-1; no definite D call. Trimming removed 2 bases at V and 0 bases at J, with 8 bases between. The CDR3 covers 15 residues. CDR1 is MDHEN, CDR2 SYDVKM, per germline. CDR3 in DNA: TGTGCCAGCAGTTTAATCACCACCTCCTACAATGAGCAGTTCTTC. As protein: CASSLITTSYNEQFF.

This chain joins TRBV6-6 and TRBJ1-1; D is uncertain. The CDR3 has 15 residues. V was clipped by 0 bases and J by 8 bases, with 16 bases between them. Germline V CDR1 and CDR2: MNHNY, SVGAGI (reference sequence). The CDR3 is CASSYSSLQHLEAFF. The DNA for the CDR3 is TGTGCCAGCAGTTACTCGAGTCTCCAGCACCTGGAAGCTTTCTTT.

Here the CDR3 DNA reads TGTGCCAGCAGTTTATCGGTCGGTAGCGGGAGCCTTCGCCTTATCGATGAGCAGTTCTTC. This gives the protein CASSLSVGSGSLRLIDEQFF. The genes are TRBV27 and TRBJ2-1, with 9 bases identical to TRBD2. V dropped 0 bases and J dropped 8; count of bases not matched to a gene: 20. The CDR3 sequence is 20 residues long. Per the germline V gene, CDR1 is MNHEY and CDR2 is SMNVEV (reference sequence).

V is TRBV7-8 and J is TRBJ2-7, with D possibly matching TRBD2 (6 bases). V was shortened by 7 bases and J by 1 base, with 14 bases between the two germline ends. This CDR3 is built from 14 residues. Germline CDR1 SGHVS, CDR2 FQNEAQ. CDR3: CASNLAGISYEQYF. In DNA, the CDR3 is TGTGCCAGCAATCTTGCGGGGATATCCTACGAGCAGTACTTC. Looking up the rest from reference TRBV7-8 and TRBJ2-7 gives the full variable domain: GAGVSQSPRYKVAKRGQDVALRCDPISGHVSLFWYQQALGQGPEFLTYFQNEAQLDKSGLPSDRFFAERPEGSVSTLKIQRTQQEDSAVYLCASNLAGISYEQYFGPGTRLTVT.

The chain joins TRBV18 to TRBJ1-1, with 10 nucleotides matching TRBD1. The V segment lost 2 bases and the J segment 11 bases; nucleotides outside the gene matches: 17. Germline assignment: CDR1 KGHSH and CDR2 LQKENI. This CDR3 is 17 amino acids long. The CDR3 region is CASSPETPVGTGARAFF. CDR3 DNA sequence: TGTGCCAGCTCACCAGAGACCCCGGTAGGGACAGGGGCGAGGGCTTTCTTT.

This chain connects TRBV28 to TRBJ1-4; unclear D gene. The CDR3 is made up of 19 amino acids. The V end was cut by 3 bases, the J end by 2 bases, with 22 bases between. CDR1 and CDR2 (germline): MDHEN, SYDVKM. The CDR3 sequence: CASSFINKGWVSTNEKLFF. Written as DNA, the CDR3 is TGTGCCAGCAGTTTTATCAATAAGGGCTGGGTAAGCACTAATGAAAAACTGTTTTTT.

This rearrangement joins TRBV27 to TRBJ2-3, with 7 bases matching TRBD1. Germline assignment: CDR1 MNHEY and CDR2 SMNVEV (reference sequence). The CDR3 length is 15 residues. Unmatched junction bases numbered 11, after V lost 5 bases and J lost 6 bases. The CDR3 region has the DNA TGTGCCAGCAGTATCCGACAGGGCCCCTTCGATACGCAGTATTTT. Protein product: CASSIRQGPFDTQYF.

This clone was picked up one time. The V call is TRBV18, the J call TRBJ1-5, with D possibly TRBD1 on 5 matching bases. V was pared by 2 bases and J by 6 bases, with 11 bases between. This CDR3 has 14 amino acids. Germline CDR1 is KGHSH and CDR2 is LQKENI. The CDR3 here is CASSPTGQGQPQHF. In DNA, the CDR3 is TGTGCCAGCTCACCAACGGGCCAGGGTCAGCCCCAGCATTTT.

V and J are TRBV25-1 and TRBJ1-4; 7 bases map to TRBD1. This CDR3 region has 16 residues. With V trimmed by 4 bases and J by 2 bases, 7 bases remained unmatched. Per the germline V gene, CDR1 is MGHDK and CDR2 is SYGVNS. CDR3 DNA sequence: TGTGCCAGCAGTGTAGGTTTCAGGGGGACTAATGAAAAACTGTTTTTT. Its protein is CASSVGFRGTNEKLFF.